This TCR beta chain stems from a study of blood T cells in healthy people across ages. CDR1 and CDR2 from the germline V gene are SGHDT and YYEEEE. The CDR3 totals 16 residues. The authors ran a second PCR of 7 to 11 cycles using a sample-barcoded 5' primer and a J-beta primer mix. TCRdb analysed the 5' RACE reads with MiXCR anew, one entry per CDR3 protein. The repertoire holds 750,000 to 1,000,000 distinct CDR3 sequences, with almost 30% as singletons. General study points: There were more naive CD4+ cells and higher diversity in long-lived donors than in aged donors.

For this clonotype: Its antigen remains unknown. A much bigger clone sits one base away, suggesting this may be a read error.

This sample was shared with a second study, whose subject was T cells of mothers and their children.

The receptor's source is a woman aged 40 to 49 in good health. V and J are TRBV5-6 and TRBJ2-1, with D perhaps being TRBD1 or TRBD2 (5 bases each). Sequenced: blood. The CDR3 region is CASSLGDGISYDEQFF. CDR3 in DNA: TGTGCCAGCAGCTTGGGGGACGGGATAAGCTACGATGAGCAGTTCTTC.